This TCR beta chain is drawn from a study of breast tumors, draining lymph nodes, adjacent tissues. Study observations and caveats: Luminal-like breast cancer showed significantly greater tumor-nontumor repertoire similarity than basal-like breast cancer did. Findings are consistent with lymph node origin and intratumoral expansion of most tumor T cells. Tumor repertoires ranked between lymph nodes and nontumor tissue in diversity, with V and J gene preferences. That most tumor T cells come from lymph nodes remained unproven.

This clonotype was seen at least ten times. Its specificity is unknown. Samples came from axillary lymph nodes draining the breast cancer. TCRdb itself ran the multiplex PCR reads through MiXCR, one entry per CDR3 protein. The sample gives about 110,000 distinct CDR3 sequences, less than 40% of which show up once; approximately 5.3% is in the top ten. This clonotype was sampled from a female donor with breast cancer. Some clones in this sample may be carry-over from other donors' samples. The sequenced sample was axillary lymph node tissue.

CDR3 bases: TGCGCCAGCAGGTCAGGGGGTAGCACCGGGGAGCTGTTTTTT. Protein product: CASRSGGSTGELFF. The chain carries TRBV4-1 and TRBJ2-2; TRBD1 matches at 7 bases. The CDR3 runs to 14 residues. Germline V gene data show CDR1 as MGHRA and CDR2 as YSYEKL. Trimming at V came to 6 bases and at J to 4 bases, leaving 5 bases not matched to a gene.